Listed here are 24 T cell receptor beta chains from one sample, sequenced in a study of shared T cell receptors in the human thymus. Method: immunoSEQ multiplex PCR; TCRdb's copy keeps in-frame clones and lacks some. This sample has roughly 410,000 clones; around 93% occur once, and the top ten carry 0.015% to 0.025%. Material for sequencing was thymocytes. These receptors were obtained from a human donor.

The chain uses TRBV4-1 and TRBJ2-7, with TRBD2 identical over 10 bases. Germline V gene sequence: CDR1 MGHRA, CDR2 YSYEKL. The CDR3 has 16 residues. V was clipped by 0 bases and J by 6 bases; unmatched bases: 8. In nucleotides, the CDR3 is TGCGCCAGCAGCCAAGAGCGAGCGGGAGGGGGTACCGAGCAGTACTTC. It translates to CASSQERAGGGTEQYF.

This chain connects TRBV6-1 to TRBJ2-3; D gene uncertain. The CDR3 runs 17 residues. V was clipped by 1 base and J by 2 bases, with 16 bases between them. Germline V gene sequence: CDR1 MNHNS, CDR2 SASEGT. Here the CDR3 reads CASSEGVQPTYTDTQYF. The CDR3 bases are TGTGCCAGCAGTGAAGGGGTCCAACCGACCTACACAGATACGCAGTATTTT.

The chain couples TRBV4-1 to TRBJ2-2; D unresolved. The germline gives CDR1 MGHRA, CDR2 YSYEKL. CDR3 size: 16 residues. Trimming pared 0 bases from V and 1 base from J, leaving 9 bases between. CDR3 residues: CASSQDLGQNTGELFF. CDR3 nucleotide sequence: TGCGCCAGCAGCCAAGATCTCGGCCAGAACACCGGGGAGCTGTTTTTT.

This clone appeared once. The CDR3 is CATSPTSGNYNEQFF. The CDR3 nucleotides are TGTGCCACCAGCCCCACTAGCGGAAATTACAATGAGCAGTTCTTC. The genes are TRBV15 and TRBJ2-1, with 8 bases lining up with TRBD2. Trimming cost V 5 bases and J 4 bases; bases outside gene matches: 7. This CDR3 contains 15 residues. The V gene's germline CDR1 is LNHNV and CDR2 YYDKDF (reference sequence).

V gene TRBV7-9 combines with J gene TRBJ2-1, with D perhaps matching TRBD1 (6 bases). V was shortened by 0 bases and J by 2 bases, with 11 bases between the two germline ends. Germline CDR1 and CDR2: SEHNR and FQNEAQ (reference sequence). The CDR3 extends over 16 amino acids. The CDR3 bases are TGTGCCAGCAGCTTAGCAGACAGGCCCCCCTACAATGAGCAGTTCTTC. Its translation: CASSLADRPPYNEQFF.

The J gene is TRBJ1-1, the V gene TRBV18; perhaps TRBD1 as D (5 bases). Germline values: CDR1 KGHSH, CDR2 LQKENI. This CDR3 spans 13 amino acids. V lost 4 bases, J lost 5 bases, and 11 bases lay in between. The CDR3 sequence: CASSHGGETEAFF. DNA of the CDR3: TGTGCCAGCTCACACGGGGGTGAAACTGAAGCTTTCTTT.

The J gene is TRBJ2-2, the V gene TRBV7-3; D is undetermined. Germline CDR1 reads SGHTA; CDR2 reads FQGTGA. This CDR3 contains 11 residues. Trimming pared 6 bases from V and 5 bases from J, leaving 4 bases between. The CDR3 DNA is TGTGCCAGCAGGGGAACCGGGGAGCTGTTTTTT. Amino acid sequence: CASRGTGELFF.

The V call is TRBV7-9, the J call TRBJ1-1, with TRBD1 matching 10 bases. This CDR3 has 16 amino acids. Germline V gene sequence: CDR1 SEHNR, CDR2 FQNEAQ (reference sequence). The ends lost 4 bases at V and 5 bases at J; junction bases unmatched: 10. CDR3 residues: CASSSTGGRMGTEAFF. The CDR3 DNA follows: TGTGCCAGCAGCTCGACAGGGGGCAGGATGGGGACTGAAGCTTTCTTT.

The chain combines TRBV4-1 with TRBJ2-2; D tentatively fits TRBD1 or TRBD2 (6 bases each). Germline CDR1 MGHRA, CDR2 YSYEKL. Trimming cost V 4 bases and J 14 bases, with 11 bases left between them. The CDR3 has 11 amino acids. As DNA, the CDR3 is TGCGCCAGCAGCCGGGGGGCCAAACTGTTTTTT. Amino acids: CASSRGAKLFF.

This clone showed up just once. This chain connects TRBV28 to TRBJ1-1; 9 positions agree with TRBD1. The CDR3 sequence is 14 residues long. CDR1 and CDR2 from the germline V gene are MDHEN and SYDVKM. The junction had 3 bases not matched to a gene; V was cut back by 4 bases and J by 3 bases. CDR3 in DNA: TGTGCCAGCAGTTGGGACAGGGTGGACACTGAAGCTTTCTTT. As protein: CASSWDRVDTEAFF.

V gene TRBV28 combines with J gene TRBJ1-4, with 9 nucleotides matching TRBD1. The CDR3 runs 16 residues. CDR1 is MDHEN and CDR2 is SYDVKM in the germline V gene. The V gene end was trimmed by 5 bases and the J gene end by 6 bases; junction bases not matched to a gene: 10. The CDR3 nucleotides are TGTGCCAGCAGTCCCATGGACAGGGGTTTTTATGAAAAACTGTTTTTT. Residues: CASSPMDRGFYEKLFF.

This chain uses TRBV19 with TRBJ2-7, with D possibly being TRBD1 (7 bases). CDR1 is LNHDA and CDR2 is SQIVND in the germline V gene (reference sequence). The CDR3 consists of 15 residues. V was clipped by 0 bases and J by 3 bases, with 12 bases between them. In nucleotides, the CDR3 is TGTGCCAGTAGTATAGAACCCAGGGGGGACTACGAGCAGTACTTC. Amino acids: CASSIEPRGDYEQYF.

The CDR3 DNA sequence: TGTGCCAGTAGTCCGGACTCGGGGCAAGAGACCCAGTACTTC. It specifies CASSPDSGQETQYF. The V gene is TRBV19, the J gene TRBJ2-5, with D perhaps TRBD2 (5 bases). Germline loops: CDR1 LNHDA, CDR2 SQIVND (reference sequence). The CDR3 runs to 14 residues. Trimming took off 5 bases at V and 2 bases at J, with 12 bases between the two ends.

This chain uses TRBV29-1 with TRBJ2-3, with 15 positions matching TRBD2. The CDR3 has 17 amino acids. V shed 4 bases and J 5 bases; nucleotides not matched to a gene: 10. Germline-derived CDR1 and CDR2 are SQVTM and ANQGSEA. This chain's CDR3 is CSVAPRTSGRAQDTQYF. The CDR3 DNA sequence: TGCAGCGTTGCGCCCCGGACTAGCGGGAGGGCCCAAGATACGCAGTATTTT.

The V gene is TRBV5-4, the J gene TRBJ2-7; D gene ambiguous. V gave up 0 bases and J gave up 4 bases, with 11 bases separating them. This CDR3 contains 14 residues. The germline gives CDR1 SGHNT, CDR2 YYREEE (reference sequence). In DNA, the CDR3 is TGTGCCAGCAGCTTGGGGCCTCCCGTATACGAGCAGTACTTC. Encoded protein: CASSLGPPVYEQYF.

V is TRBV13 and J is TRBJ1-2; D uncertain. CDR1 and CDR2 from the germline V gene are PRHDT and FYEKMQ (reference sequence). The CDR3 loop spans 12 amino acids. V was pared by 4 bases and J by 3 bases, with 6 bases between. The CDR3 sequence: CASSSEDYGYTF. The CDR3 DNA reads TGTGCCAGCAGCTCCGAGGACTATGGCTACACCTTC.

The chain recombines TRBV6-5 with TRBJ2-6; tentative D call: TRBD2 (6 bases). The ends were cut back, 4 bases at V and 0 bases at J, with 10 bases in the middle. The CDR3 extends over 16 amino acids. Per the germline V gene, CDR1 is MNHEY and CDR2 is SVGAGI. The CDR3 loop reads CASSFEEGSGANVLTF. Here the CDR3 DNA reads TGTGCCAGCAGTTTCGAGGAGGGCTCTGGGGCCAACGTCCTGACTTTC.

On this clone itself: Mismatch with germline at one junction end may stem from a read error. The V and J genes are TRBV10-2 and TRBJ2-2; 7 bases line up with TRBD1. The CDR3 contains 15 residues. Germline V gene sequence: CDR1 WSHSY, CDR2 SAAADI. CDR3 sequence reads: CASTEGTEDTGELFF. The DNA of the CDR3 is TGCGCCAGCACTGAGGGGACAGAGGACACCGGGGAGCTGTTTTTT.

J is TRBJ2-5 and V is TRBV2, with TRBD2 as a possible D gene (5 bases). The CDR3 spans 13 residues. Deletions cut 7 bases from V and 3 bases from J, with 12 bases between. Germline-derived CDR1 and CDR2 are SNHLY and FYNNEI. The CDR3 here is CASIRAEEETQYF. The CDR3, as DNA: TGTGCCAGCATTAGAGCGGAGGAAGAGACCCAGTACTTC.

The chain is built from TRBV7-9 and TRBJ2-1, with 9 bases aligning to TRBD2. Losses at the gene ends were 5 bases for V and 4 bases for J; bases not matched to a gene: 15. Germline V lookup: CDR1 SEHNR, CDR2 FQNEAQ (reference sequence). This CDR3 is built from 18 residues. CDR3 nucleotides: TGTGCCAGCAGCGCACGGCTAGCGGGATCCTCGGGGTACAATGAGCAGTTCTTC. This translates into CASSARLAGSSGYNEQFF.

The chain has TRBV28 and TRBJ2-7, with a possible D match to TRBD1 (6 bases). The CDR3 extends over 13 amino acids. Per germline, CDR1 MDHEN and CDR2 SYDVKM. V was clipped by 5 bases and J by 0 bases, with 8 bases between them. This CDR3 reads CASSGTPSYEQYF. The CDR3 coding sequence is TGTGCCAGCAGTGGGACACCCTCCTACGAGCAGTACTTC.

This chain connects TRBV12-2 to TRBJ2-1; TRBD1 was called by the table and not checked on the DNA. TRBV12-2 is classified as a pseudogene. The CDR3 length is 16 residues. The CDR3 loop is CASRLETGASYNEQFF. The CDR3 DNA follows: TGTGCAAGTCGCTTAGAAACAGGGGCATCCTACAATGAGCAGTTCTTC.

The chain has TRBV7-8 and TRBJ1-5, with D perhaps TRBD1 (5 bases). V was shortened by 4 bases and J by 3 bases, with 16 bases between the two germline ends. Looked up from germline, CDR1 is SGHVS and CDR2 is FQNEAQ. The CDR3 length is 16 residues. The CDR3 loop reads CASSSQIPGDNQPQHF. The CDR3 bases are TGTGCCAGCAGCTCCCAAATTCCGGGGGACAATCAGCCCCAGCATTTT.

This chain joins TRBV28 and TRBJ1-2; possible D gene TRBD1, 5 bases. Germline-derived CDR1 and CDR2 are MDHEN and SYDVKM. The V and J ends lost 1 base and 5 bases respectively, with 8 bases between them. This CDR3 has 13 residues. The CDR3, as DNA: TGTGCCAGCAGTTTATTAGGGGTGTATGGCTACACCTTC. It yields the protein CASSLLGVYGYTF.